Following are 25 T cell receptor beta chains from one sample sequenced in a study of Ad26.COV2.S vaccination and SARS-CoV-2 variants. Profiled with immunoSEQ multiplex PCR; TCRdb holds only in-frame clones, not every one. This sample carries hundreds of thousands of clones, more than 70% of them seen once, and the ten largest clones take nearly 1.5%. Treatment of the sample: approximately 18 received Ad26.COV2.S at low or high dose, single or two shots; several received placebo; per-sample allocation not given. Day 63 after the first injection of vaccine or placebo was the sampling time. Sequences were derived from peripheral blood, sampled in a trial of Ad26.COV2.S vaccine versus placebo. These receptors came from a person between 18 and 65 years old who received the Ad26.COV2.S COVID-19 vaccine or a placebo.

V usage is TRBV10-3 and J usage is TRBJ2-2; TRBD1 agrees at 8 bases. The V gene end was trimmed by 4 bases and the J gene end by 7 bases; junction bases not matched to a gene: 14. This CDR3 has 17 residues. From germline, CDR1 is ENHRY and CDR2 SYGVKD. For the CDR3, the DNA is TGTGCCATCAGTGTTGGGCAGGGGGCGCGGAAGAGCGGGGAGCTGTTTTTT. Protein: CAISVGQGARKSGELFF.

The chain couples TRBV2 to TRBJ1-2; D not certain. This CDR3 has 14 residues. V was cut by 4 bases and J by 1 base, with 10 bases left in between. In germline, CDR1 is SNHLY, CDR2 FYNNEI. CDR3 in DNA: TGTGCCAGCAGTGTACTCCAGATTAACTATGGCTACACCTTC. This gives the protein CASSVLQINYGYTF.

The gene calls are TRBV30 and TRBJ1-1, with D hard to call. V gave up 2 bases and J gave up 5 bases, with 6 bases separating them. The CDR3 spans 11 residues. CDR1 is GTSNPN and CDR2 is SVGIG in the germline V gene (reference sequence). This chain's CDR3 is CAWSRRTEAFF. Here the CDR3 DNA reads TGTGCCTGGAGTCGGAGGACTGAAGCTTTCTTT.

The rearrangement joins TRBV4-1 to TRBJ2-2; TRBD2 aligns across 7 bases. The CDR3 spans 18 residues. V was clipped by 0 bases and J by 6 bases; unmatched bases: 13. The germline CDR1 and CDR2 sequences are MGHRA and YSYEKL. This CDR3 is CASSQDPTSPRAAGELFF. The DNA of the CDR3 is TGCGCCAGCAGCCAAGATCCGACTAGCCCCCGCGCTGCCGGGGAGCTGTTTTTT.

A single count supports this clone. This chain links TRBV6-1 with TRBJ2-7; D possibly uses TRBD1 or TRBD2 (5 bases each). Germline lookup yields CDR1 MNHNS and CDR2 SASEGT. There are 16 residues in the CDR3. V lost 2 bases, J lost 0 bases, and 14 bases lay in between. The CDR3 reads CASSERGDRYSYEQYF. The CDR3 DNA reads as TGTGCCAGCAGTGAAAGGGGAGACAGATACTCCTACGAGCAGTACTTC.

The chain couples TRBV4-2 to TRBJ2-5; 10 nucleotides agree with TRBD2. The V and J ends lost 0 bases and 2 bases, in that order; junction bases with no gene match: 9. CDR1 is LGHNA and CDR2 is YNFKEQ in the germline V gene. The CDR3 has 18 amino acids. Here the CDR3 DNA reads TGTGCCAGCAGCCAAGATAGGCCTAGCGGGAGCTCTCAAGAGACCCAGTACTTC. It codes for CASSQDRPSGSSQETQYF.

J is TRBJ2-5 and V is TRBV5-8; TRBD1 agrees at 7 bases. This CDR3 has 14 amino acids. Germline loops: CDR1 SGHTS, CDR2 YDEGEE. The V gene end was trimmed by 3 bases and the J gene end by 5 bases; junction bases not matched to a gene: 7. The CDR3 reads CASSSDRPGETQYF. In DNA form, the CDR3 reads TGTGCCAGCAGCTCGGACAGGCCCGGGGAGACCCAGTACTTC.

The chain combines TRBV30 with TRBJ2-5; no definite D call. The V and J ends lost 7 bases and 3 bases respectively, with 9 bases between them. The CDR3 is 11 residues long. Germline V gene sequence: CDR1 GTSNPN, CDR2 SVGIG (reference sequence). This chain's CDR3 is CASRKKETQYF. CDR3 DNA: TGTGCCTCCCGGAAGAAAGAGACCCAGTACTTC.

The chain couples TRBV4-3 to TRBJ2-5; D is unresolved. Trimming took 0 bases from V and 2 from J, leaving 7 bases between them. Germline CDR1 and CDR2: LGHNA and YSLEER. This CDR3 spans 14 amino acids. The CDR3 sequence is CASSQDREQETQYF. CDR3 coding DNA: TGCGCCAGCAGCCAAGACCGAGAACAAGAGACCCAGTACTTC.

The V and J genes are TRBV5-1 and TRBJ1-2; a weak D match, TRBD1 (6 bases). V dropped 4 bases and J dropped 10 bases, with 14 bases sitting between them. Germline CDR1 and CDR2: SGHRS and YFSETQ. This CDR3 contains 12 residues. The CDR3 here is CASSLTTGPYTF. The CDR3, as DNA: TGCGCCAGCAGCCTTACGACAGGACCCTACACCTTC.

This clone was seen a handful of times. This sequence joins TRBV19 and TRBJ2-7; possibly TRBD1 or TRBD2 for D (6 bases each). Germline V gene sequence: CDR1 LNHDA, CDR2 SQIVND (reference sequence). V lost 3 bases, J lost 4 bases, and 13 bases lay in between. The CDR3 totals 14 residues. The CDR3 is CASSIMGGPYEQYF. The CDR3 DNA follows: TGTGCCAGTAGTATCATGGGGGGCCCTTACGAGCAGTACTTC.

The chain carries TRBV18 and TRBJ1-2; D might be TRBD1 (6 bases). V was trimmed by 2 bases and J by 4 bases, leaving 11 bases between them. The V gene's germline CDR1 is KGHSH and CDR2 LQKENI. This CDR3 contains 14 residues. CDR3 bases: TGTGCCAGCTCACCAGAGACAGGTACCTATGGCTACACCTTC. It translates to CASSPETGTYGYTF.

The chain couples TRBV30 to TRBJ2-2; perhaps TRBD2 as D (6 bases). Trimming took off 8 bases at V and 2 bases at J, with 15 bases between the two ends. CDR3 length equals 14 residues. Germline V gene lookup returns CDR1 GTSNPN and CDR2 SVGIG (reference sequence). CDR3 in DNA: TGTGCCGGAAATCGGGGGATTAACACCGGGGAGCTGTTTTTT. This codes for CAGNRGINTGELFF.

In its sample, this clone was seen once. The CDR3 spells CASSIVEGRDNEQFF. The DNA of the CDR3 is TGTGCCAGTAGTATAGTTGAGGGGAGAGACAATGAGCAGTTCTTC. This sequence joins TRBV19 and TRBJ2-1; the D call may be TRBD1 or TRBD2 (5 bases each). V was cut by 1 base and J by 5 bases, with 12 bases left in between. Germline V gene sequence: CDR1 LNHDA, CDR2 SQIVND (reference sequence). This CDR3 spans 15 amino acids.

The chain has TRBV10-2 and TRBJ2-7; TRBD2 matches at 9 bases. Germline V lookup: CDR1 WSHSY, CDR2 SAAADI. The CDR3 contains 12 residues. The V segment lost 10 bases and the J segment 4 bases; nucleotides outside the gene matches: 5. CDR3 sequence (DNA): TGCGCCACGCGGACTAGCGTATACGAGCAGTACTTC. It is translated as CATRTSVYEQYF.

This chain links TRBV10-3 with TRBJ1-1, with 8 bases matching TRBD1. J was trimmed by 1 base and V by 7 bases; bases with no gene match: 5. Germline assignment: CDR1 ENHRY and CDR2 SYGVKD. The CDR3 is 14 residues long. CDR3 sequence (DNA): TGTGCCATCACCCCCGACAGGGGGAACACTGAAGCTTTCTTT. Its protein is CAITPDRGNTEAFF.

V gene TRBV4-3 combines with J gene TRBJ1-2, with D possibly being TRBD1 (5 bases). The CDR3 runs 13 residues. Germline values: CDR1 LGHNA, CDR2 YSLEER. Trimming removed 4 bases from V and 6 bases from J, with 12 bases in between. This chain's CDR3 is CASSPKAGHGYTF. The CDR3 coding sequence is TGCGCCAGCAGCCCAAAAGCAGGGCATGGCTACACCTTC.

The chain couples TRBV27 to TRBJ2-1, with D perhaps assigned TRBD1 or TRBD2 (5 bases each). The CDR3 consists of 16 residues. The germline V gene has CDR1 MNHEY and CDR2 SMNVEV (reference sequence). V was shortened by 0 bases and J by 2 bases, with 11 bases between the two germline ends. CDR3 in DNA: TGTGCCAGCAGTTTATCGATCGGGGCCACCTACAATGAGCAGTTCTTC. It specifies CASSLSIGATYNEQFF.

The chain links TRBV5-4 to TRBJ1-5; D gene ambiguous. The germline CDR1 and CDR2 sequences are SGHNT and YYREEE (reference sequence). The CDR3 is 14 amino acids. Between the trimmed V and J ends, which lost 0 bases and 7 bases, there was a span of 11 bases. The CDR3 region has the DNA TGTGCCAGCAGCTTGGACAGTTCGGGGCAGCCCCAGCATTTT. As protein: CASSLDSSGQPQHF.

V gene TRBV5-1 combines with J gene TRBJ2-2; 8 nucleotides line up with TRBD1. J lost 4 bases, V lost 4 bases, and 6 bases had no gene match. This CDR3 has 15 amino acids. Germline V CDR1 and CDR2: SGHRS, YFSETQ. The CDR3 DNA reads as TGCGCCAGCAGCGCGCGACAGGGGCTCACCGGGGAGCTGTTTTTT. Its protein is CASSARQGLTGELFF.

The V and J genes are TRBV3-1 (or the pseudogene TRBV3-2) and TRBJ2-7; 15 bases fit TRBD2. CDR1 is LGHDT, CDR2 YNNKEL, per germline (reference sequence). CDR3 size: 17 residues. V dropped 0 bases and J dropped 2; count of bases not matched to a gene: 2. Here the CDR3 DNA reads TGTGCCAGCAGCCAAGAACGGACTAGCGGGAGGGCCTACGAGCAGTACTTC. Its translation: CASSQERTSGRAYEQYF.

The chain has TRBV19 and TRBJ2-5; TRBD2 matches at 11 bases. The CDR3 extends over 17 amino acids. The trim removed 1 base at V and 5 bases at J, leaving 9 bases unmatched. The germline V gene has CDR1 LNHDA and CDR2 SQIVND (reference sequence). CDR3: CASSIGATSGIVETQYF. The DNA for the CDR3 is TGTGCCAGTAGTATAGGGGCGACTAGCGGGATCGTGGAGACCCAGTACTTC.

V and J are TRBV30 and TRBJ1-5; D ambiguous. The V end was cut by 1 base, the J end by 5 bases, with 12 bases between. The CDR3 consists of 14 residues. Germline assignment: CDR1 GTSNPN and CDR2 SVGIG (reference sequence). CDR3 protein: CAWSESDGYQPQHF. The CDR3 bases are TGTGCCTGGAGTGAGTCGGACGGGTATCAGCCCCAGCATTTT.

The rearrangement links TRBV10-2 to TRBJ1-2, with D unclear. The ends were cut back, 2 bases at V and 7 bases at J, with 11 bases in the middle. Per germline, CDR1 WSHSY and CDR2 SAAADI. The CDR3 spans 13 residues. The CDR3 bases are TGCGCCAGCAGTGAGGGGGATCTTCCTGGCTACACCTTC. Protein product: CASSEGDLPGYTF.

This CDR3 reads CASSTLAGGRPGANVLTF. The DNA of the CDR3 is TGTGCCAGCAGCACACTAGCGGGAGGGCGTCCTGGGGCCAACGTCCTGACTTTC. This chain connects TRBV2 to TRBJ2-6; 13 bases fit TRBD2. This CDR3 is built from 18 residues. The germline V gene has CDR1 SNHLY and CDR2 FYNNEI. The trim removed 6 bases at V and 2 bases at J, leaving 7 bases unmatched.